This T cell receptor (beta chain) was recorded in a study of T cell responses to AZD1222 COVID-19 vaccine. Sequencing used immunoSEQ multiplex PCR; TCRdb keeps in-frame clones, though not all of them. Among 100,000 or so clones listed, about 88% were seen once. Findings and limits, study-wide: Among the donors, most were white British and more were female, and clonal diversity was possibly underestimated. The repertoires were collected only after the peak T cell response.

Regarding this clone: Its antigen is not known.

This CDR3 has 15 amino acids. In germline, CDR1 is KGHSH, CDR2 LQKENI. V dropped 0 bases and J dropped 9 bases, with 17 bases sitting between them. The receptor was derived from an adult in good health. Specimen: peripheral blood, collected on day 0 of AZD1222 vaccination. V and J are TRBV18 and TRBJ2-5; D may be TRBD2 (5 bases). CDR3 amino acids: CASSPPVGGHGAQYF. The CDR3 bases are TGTGCCAGCTCACCACCGGTCGGCGGCCACGGGGCCCAGTACTTC.